The TCR beta chain under discussion was sequenced for a study of OX40 agonist ivuxolimab in advanced cancers. The protocol was immunoSEQ multiplex PCR, while the TCRdb copy is restricted to in-frame clones and leaves out a portion. The sample shows more than 55,000 clones, approximately 84% of them seen only once. Germline lookup yields CDR1 MNHNY and CDR2 SVGAGI (reference sequence). V shed 5 bases and J shed 3 bases, with 11 bases lying between them. The CDR3 sequence is 13 residues long. The origin of this receptor is an adult with an advanced solid tumor such as melanoma, head and neck, liver or kidney cancer. The chain has TRBV6-6 and TRBJ2-7; the D gene is possibly TRBD2 (6 bases). The sample in question was CD4+ or CD8+ T cells sorted from blood, obtained in a trial of the OX40 agonist ivuxolimab. The CDR3 sequence is CASSGPGDYEQYF. CDR3 DNA sequence: TGTGCCAGCAGTGGGCCGGGGGACTACGAGCAGTACTTC.